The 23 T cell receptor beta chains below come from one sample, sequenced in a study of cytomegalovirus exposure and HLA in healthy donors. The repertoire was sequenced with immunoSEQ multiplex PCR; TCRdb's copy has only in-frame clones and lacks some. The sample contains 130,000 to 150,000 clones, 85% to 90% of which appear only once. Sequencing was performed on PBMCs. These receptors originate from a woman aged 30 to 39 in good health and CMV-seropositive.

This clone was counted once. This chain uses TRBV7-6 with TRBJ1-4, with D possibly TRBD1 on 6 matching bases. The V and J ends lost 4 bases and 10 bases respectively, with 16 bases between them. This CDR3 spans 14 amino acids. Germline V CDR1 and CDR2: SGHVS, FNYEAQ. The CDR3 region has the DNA TGTGCCAGCAGCTCACGCTACAGGGAGCGAAAACTGTTTTTT. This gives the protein CASSSRYRERKLFF.

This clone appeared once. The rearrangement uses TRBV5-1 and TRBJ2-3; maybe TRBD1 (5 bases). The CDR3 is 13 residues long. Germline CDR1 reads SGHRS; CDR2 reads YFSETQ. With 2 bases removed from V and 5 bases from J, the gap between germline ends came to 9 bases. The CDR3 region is CASSFWGRDTQYF. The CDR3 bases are TGCGCCAGCAGCTTTTGGGGCAGAGATACGCAGTATTTT.

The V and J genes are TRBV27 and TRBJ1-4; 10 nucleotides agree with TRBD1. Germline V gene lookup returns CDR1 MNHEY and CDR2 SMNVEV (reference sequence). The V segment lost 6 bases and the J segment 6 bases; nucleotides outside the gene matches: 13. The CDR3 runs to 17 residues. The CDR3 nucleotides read TGTGCCAGCAGCGCGACAGGGGGCGGTGGGCTAGATGAAAAACTGTTTTTT. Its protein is CASSATGGGGLDEKLFF.

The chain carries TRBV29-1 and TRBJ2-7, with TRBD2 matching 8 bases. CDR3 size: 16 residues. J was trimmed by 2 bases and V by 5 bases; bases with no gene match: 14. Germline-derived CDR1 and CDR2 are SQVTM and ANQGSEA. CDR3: CSVRGAGTSGTYEQYF. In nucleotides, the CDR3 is TGCAGCGTTAGAGGGGCGGGTACTAGCGGAACCTACGAGCAGTACTTC.

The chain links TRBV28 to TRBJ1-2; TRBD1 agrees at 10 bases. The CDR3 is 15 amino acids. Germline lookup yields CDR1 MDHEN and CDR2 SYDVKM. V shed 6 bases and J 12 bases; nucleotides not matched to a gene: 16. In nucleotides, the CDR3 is TGTGCCAGCAGCCCCTCCGGGACAGGGGTCCCCCATGACACCTTC. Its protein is CASSPSGTGVPHDTF.

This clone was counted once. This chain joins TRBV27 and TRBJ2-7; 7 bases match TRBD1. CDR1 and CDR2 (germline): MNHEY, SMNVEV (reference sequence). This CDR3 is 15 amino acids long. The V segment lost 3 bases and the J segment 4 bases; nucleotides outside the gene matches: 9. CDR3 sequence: CASSLGPGGTYEQYF. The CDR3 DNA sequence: TGTGCCAGCAGTTTGGGGCCAGGGGGTACATACGAGCAGTACTTC.

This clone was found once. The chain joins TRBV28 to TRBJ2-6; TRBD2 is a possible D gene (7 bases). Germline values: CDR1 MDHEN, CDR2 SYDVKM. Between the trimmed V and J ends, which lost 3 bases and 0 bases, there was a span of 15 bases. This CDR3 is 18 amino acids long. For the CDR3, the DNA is TGTGCCAGCAGTTTGGGGGGGGCCCTAAACTCTGGGGCCAACGTCCTGACTTTC. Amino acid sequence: CASSLGGALNSGANVLTF.

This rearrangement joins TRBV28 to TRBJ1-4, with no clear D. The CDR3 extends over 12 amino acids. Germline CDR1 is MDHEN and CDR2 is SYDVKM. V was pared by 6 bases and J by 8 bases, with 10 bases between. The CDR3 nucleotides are TGTGCCAGCAGCCATACTAGCGAAAAACTGTTTTTT. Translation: CASSHTSEKLFF.

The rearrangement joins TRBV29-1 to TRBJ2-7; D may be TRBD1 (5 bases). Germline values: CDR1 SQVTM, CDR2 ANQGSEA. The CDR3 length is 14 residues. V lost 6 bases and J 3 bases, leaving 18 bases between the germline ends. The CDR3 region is CSVPGSQGSYEQYF. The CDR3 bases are TGCAGCGTGCCCGGATCCCAGGGAAGCTACGAGCAGTACTTC.

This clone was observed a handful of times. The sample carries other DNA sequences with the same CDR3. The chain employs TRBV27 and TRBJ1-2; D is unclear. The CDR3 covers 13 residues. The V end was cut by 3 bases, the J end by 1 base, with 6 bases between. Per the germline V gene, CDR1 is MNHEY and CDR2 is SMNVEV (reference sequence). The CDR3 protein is CASSFNGNYGYTF. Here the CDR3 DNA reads TGTGCCAGCAGTTTTAACGGTAACTATGGCTACACCTTC.

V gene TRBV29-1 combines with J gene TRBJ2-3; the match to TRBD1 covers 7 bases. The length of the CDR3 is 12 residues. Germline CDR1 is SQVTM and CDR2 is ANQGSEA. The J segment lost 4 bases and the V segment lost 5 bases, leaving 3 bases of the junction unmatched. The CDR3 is CSVTGVADTQYF. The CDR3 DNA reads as TGCAGCGTTACAGGGGTGGCAGATACGCAGTATTTT.

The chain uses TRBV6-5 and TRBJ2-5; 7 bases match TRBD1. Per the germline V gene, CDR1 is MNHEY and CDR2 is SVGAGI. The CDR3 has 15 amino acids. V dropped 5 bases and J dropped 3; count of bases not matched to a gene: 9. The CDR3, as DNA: TGTGCCAGCAGTCCTCACAGGGGATCGGAAGAGACCCAGTACTTC. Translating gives CASSPHRGSEETQYF.

CDR3 amino acids: CASSTQGGEQYF. The CDR3, as DNA: TGTGCCAGCAGTACTCAGGGAGGCGAGCAGTACTTC. The chain links TRBV6-5 to TRBJ2-7; TRBD2 might be the D (6 bases). V was cut by 5 bases and J by 6 bases, with 11 bases left in between. The CDR3 runs to 12 residues. Germline loops: CDR1 MNHEY, CDR2 SVGAGI.

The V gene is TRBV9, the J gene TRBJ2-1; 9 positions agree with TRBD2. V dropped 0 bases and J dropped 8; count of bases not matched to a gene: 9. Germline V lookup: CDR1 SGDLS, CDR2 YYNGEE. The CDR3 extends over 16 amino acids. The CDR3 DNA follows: TGTGCCAGCAGCGTAGTGCCAGCGGGAGGTAGTCATGAGCAGTTCTTC. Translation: CASSVVPAGGSHEQFF. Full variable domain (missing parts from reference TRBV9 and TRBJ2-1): DSGVTQTPKHLITATGQRVTLRCSPRSGDLSVYWYQQSLDQGLQFLIQYYNGEERAKGNILERFSAQQFPDLHSELNLSSLELGDSALYFCASSVVPAGGSHEQFFGPGTRLTVL.

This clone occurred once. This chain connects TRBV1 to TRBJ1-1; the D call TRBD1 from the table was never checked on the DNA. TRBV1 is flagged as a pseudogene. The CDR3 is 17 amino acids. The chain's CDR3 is CTSSPYGTGYLNTEAFF. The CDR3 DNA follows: TGCACCAGCAGCCCCTATGGAACAGGATATCTGAACACTGAAGCTTTCTTT.

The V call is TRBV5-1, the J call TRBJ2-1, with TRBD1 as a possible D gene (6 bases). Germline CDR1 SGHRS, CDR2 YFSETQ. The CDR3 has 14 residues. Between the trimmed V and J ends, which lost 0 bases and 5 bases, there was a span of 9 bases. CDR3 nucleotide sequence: TGCGCCAGCAGCTTGGCCAGGGGTAACAATGAGCAGTTCTTC. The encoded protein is CASSLARGNNEQFF.

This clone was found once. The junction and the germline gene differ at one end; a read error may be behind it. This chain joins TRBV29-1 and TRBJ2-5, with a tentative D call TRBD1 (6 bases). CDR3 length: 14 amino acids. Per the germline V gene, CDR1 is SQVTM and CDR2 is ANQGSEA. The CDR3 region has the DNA TGCAGCGTGAGGGGCAGGGGTTTGCAAGGGACCCAGTACTTC. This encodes CSVRGRGLQGTQYF.

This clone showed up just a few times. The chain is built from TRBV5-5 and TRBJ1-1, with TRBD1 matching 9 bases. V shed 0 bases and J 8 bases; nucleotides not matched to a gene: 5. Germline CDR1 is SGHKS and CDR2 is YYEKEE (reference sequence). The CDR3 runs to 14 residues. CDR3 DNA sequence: TGTGCCAGCAGCTTGGAGGGACAGGGAAAAGAAGCTTTCTTT. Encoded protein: CASSLEGQGKEAFF.

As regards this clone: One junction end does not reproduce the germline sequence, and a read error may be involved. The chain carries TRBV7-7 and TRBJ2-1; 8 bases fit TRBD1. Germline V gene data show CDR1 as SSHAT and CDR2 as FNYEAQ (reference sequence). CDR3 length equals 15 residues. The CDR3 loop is CASSSGQGIPNEQFF. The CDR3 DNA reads TGTGCTAGCAGCTCCGGACAGGGTATCCCCAATGAGCAGTTCTTC.

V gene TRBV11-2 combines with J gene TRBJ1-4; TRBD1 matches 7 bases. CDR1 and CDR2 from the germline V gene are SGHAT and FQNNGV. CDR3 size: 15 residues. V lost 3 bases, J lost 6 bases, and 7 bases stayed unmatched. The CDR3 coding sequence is TGTGCCAGCAGCTTTTATGGCAGGGGGTATGAAAAACTGTTTTTT. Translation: CASSFYGRGYEKLFF. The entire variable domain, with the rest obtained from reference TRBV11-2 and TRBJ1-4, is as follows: EAGVAQSPRYKIIEKRQSVAFWCNPISGHATLYWYQQILGQGPKLLIQFQNNGVVDDSQLPKDRFSAERLKGVDSTLKIQPAKLEDSAVYLCASSFYGRGYEKLFFGSGTQLSVL.

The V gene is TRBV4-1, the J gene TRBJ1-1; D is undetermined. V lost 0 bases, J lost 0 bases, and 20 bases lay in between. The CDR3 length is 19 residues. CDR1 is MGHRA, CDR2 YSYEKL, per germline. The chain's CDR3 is CASSQESPRYLRMNTEAFF. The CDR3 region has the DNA TGCGCCAGCAGCCAAGAATCACCGCGGTACCTAAGGATGAACACTGAAGCTTTCTTT.

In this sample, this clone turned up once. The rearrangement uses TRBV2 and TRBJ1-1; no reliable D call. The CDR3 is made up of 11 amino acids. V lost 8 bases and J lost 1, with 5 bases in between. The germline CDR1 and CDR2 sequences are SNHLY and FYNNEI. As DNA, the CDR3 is TGTGCCAGCCTCAGGAACACTGAAGCTTTCTTT. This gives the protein CASLRNTEAFF.

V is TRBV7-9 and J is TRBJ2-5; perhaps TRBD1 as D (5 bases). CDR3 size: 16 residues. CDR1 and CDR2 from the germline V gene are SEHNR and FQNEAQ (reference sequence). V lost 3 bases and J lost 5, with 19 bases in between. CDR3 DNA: TGTGCCAGCAGCTTTGCAGTTGGTCAGGGCGCGGAGACCCAGTACTTC. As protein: CASSFAVGQGAETQYF. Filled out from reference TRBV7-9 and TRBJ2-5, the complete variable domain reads DTGVSQNPRHKITKRGQNVTFRCDPISEHNRLYWYRQTLGQGPEFLTYFQNEAQLEKSRLLSDRFSAERPKGSFSTLEIQRTEQGDSAMYLCASSFAVGQGAETQYFGPGTRLLVL.